This TCR beta chain is from a study of blood T cells in healthy people across ages. Study conclusions and caveats: Per million T cells, TCR beta diversity dropped about linearly as age rose. Naive and antigen-experienced cells could not be conclusively compared, given unsorted PBMCs. Long-lived and aged donors differed, with more naive CD4+ cells and higher diversity in the long-lived.

A note on this clonotype: Its antigen is currently unknown.

It was with a sample-barcoded 5' primer and a J-beta primer mix that a second PCR of roughly 7 to 12 cycles was run. Each CDR3 protein gets one entry after TCRdb re-called the 5' RACE reads with MiXCR. The table lists around 940,000 distinct CDR3 sequences, roughly 51% of them singletons. CDR3 size: 14 residues. The germline V and J ends were trimmed by 6 bases and 5 bases, with 16 bases remaining between them. Germline values: CDR1 MDHEN, CDR2 SYDVKM. The receptor's source is a woman aged 55 to 70 in good health. The V call is TRBV28, the J call TRBJ2-5; D possibly corresponds to TRBD2 (6 bases). Material: blood. The CDR3 region is CASRSRRGGETQYF. DNA of the CDR3: TGTGCCAGCAGGAGTCGGCGTGGGGGGGAGACCCAGTACTTC. Based on the CDR3 plus reference TRBV28 and TRBJ2-5, the full variable domain is DVKVTQSSRYLVKRTGEKVFLECVQDMDHENMFWYRQDPGLGLRLIYFSYDVKMKEKGDIPEGYSVSREKKERFSLILESASTNQTSMYLCASRSRRGGETQYFGPGTRLLVL.